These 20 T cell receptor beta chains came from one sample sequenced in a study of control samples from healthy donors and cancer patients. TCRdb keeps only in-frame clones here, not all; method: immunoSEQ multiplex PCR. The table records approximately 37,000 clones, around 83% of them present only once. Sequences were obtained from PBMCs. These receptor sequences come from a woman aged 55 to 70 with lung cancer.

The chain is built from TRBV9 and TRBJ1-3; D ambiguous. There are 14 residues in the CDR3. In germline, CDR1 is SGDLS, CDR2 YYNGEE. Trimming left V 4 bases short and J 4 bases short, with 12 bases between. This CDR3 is CASSRDDHGNTIYF. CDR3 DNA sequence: TGTGCCAGCAGCAGAGATGACCACGGAAACACCATATATTTT.

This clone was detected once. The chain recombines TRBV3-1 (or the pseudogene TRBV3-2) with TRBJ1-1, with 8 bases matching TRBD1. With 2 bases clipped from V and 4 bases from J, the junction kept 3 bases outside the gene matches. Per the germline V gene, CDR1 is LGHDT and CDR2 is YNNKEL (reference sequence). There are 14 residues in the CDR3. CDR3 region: CASSQQGQGTEAFF. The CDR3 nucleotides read TGTGCCAGCAGCCAACAAGGACAGGGCACTGAAGCTTTCTTT.

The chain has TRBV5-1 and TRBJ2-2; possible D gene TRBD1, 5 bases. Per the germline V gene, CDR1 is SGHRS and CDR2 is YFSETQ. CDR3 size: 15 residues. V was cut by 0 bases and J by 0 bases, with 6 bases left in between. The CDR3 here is CASSLAQANTGELFF. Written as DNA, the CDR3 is TGCGCCAGCAGCTTGGCACAGGCGAACACCGGGGAGCTGTTTTTT.

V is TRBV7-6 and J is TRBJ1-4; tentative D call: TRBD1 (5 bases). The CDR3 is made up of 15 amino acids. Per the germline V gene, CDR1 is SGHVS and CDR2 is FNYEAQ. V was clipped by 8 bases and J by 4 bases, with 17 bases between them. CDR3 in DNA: TGTGCCAGCGCCCCGAGGGGAGGTTATAATGAAAAACTGTTTTTT. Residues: CASAPRGGYNEKLFF.

DNA for the CDR3: TGTGCCAGCAGCTTAGCACTTGGGAGTGAGCAGTTCTTC. Translated: CASSLALGSEQFF. The chain joins TRBV7-8 to TRBJ2-1; D perhaps matches TRBD2 (5 bases). Trimming took 0 bases from V and 9 from J, leaving 9 bases between them. The germline CDR1 and CDR2 sequences are SGHVS and FQNEAQ. There are 13 residues in the CDR3.

The CDR3 here is CASSALRGGLYGETQYF. CDR3 nucleotide sequence: TGTGCCAGCAGCGCTCTCCGGGGTGGACTATATGGAGAGACCCAGTACTTC. The V gene is TRBV9, the J gene TRBJ2-5; D may be TRBD2 (6 bases). CDR3 length equals 17 residues. Germline V gene lookup returns CDR1 SGDLS and CDR2 YYNGEE. The V and J ends lost 3 bases and 4 bases respectively, with 22 bases between them.

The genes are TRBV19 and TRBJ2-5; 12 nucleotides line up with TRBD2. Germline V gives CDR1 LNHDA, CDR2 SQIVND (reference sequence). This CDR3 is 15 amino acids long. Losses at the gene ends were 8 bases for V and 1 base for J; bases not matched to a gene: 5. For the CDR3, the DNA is TGTGCCAGTGGGGGGACTAGCGGGTTCCAAGAGACCCAGTACTTC. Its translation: CASGGTSGFQETQYF. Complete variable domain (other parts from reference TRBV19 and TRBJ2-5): DGGITQSPKYLFRKEGQNVTLSCEQNLNHDAMYWYRQDPGQGLRLIYYSQIVNDFQKGDIAEGYSVSREKKESFPLTVTSAQKNPTAFYLCASGGTSGFQETQYFGPGTRLLVL.

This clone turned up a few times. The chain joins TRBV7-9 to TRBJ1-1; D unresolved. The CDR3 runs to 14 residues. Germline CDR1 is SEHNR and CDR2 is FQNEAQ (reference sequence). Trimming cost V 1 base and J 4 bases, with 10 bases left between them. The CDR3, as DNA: TGTGCCAGCAGCTTAGGATTGATAAGCACTGAAGCTTTCTTT. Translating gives CASSLGLISTEAFF.

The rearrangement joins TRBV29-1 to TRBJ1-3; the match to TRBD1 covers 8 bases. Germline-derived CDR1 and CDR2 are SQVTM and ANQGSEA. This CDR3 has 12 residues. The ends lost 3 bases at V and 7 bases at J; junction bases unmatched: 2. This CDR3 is CSVDQGANTIYF. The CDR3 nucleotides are TGCAGCGTTGACCAGGGGGCTAACACCATATATTTT. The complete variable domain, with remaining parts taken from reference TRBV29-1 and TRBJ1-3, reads SAVISQKPSRDICQRGTSLTIQCQVDSQVTMMFWYRQQPGQSLTLIATANQGSEATYESGFVIDKFPISRPNLTFSTLTVSNMSPEDSSIYLCSVDQGANTIYFGEGSWLTVV.

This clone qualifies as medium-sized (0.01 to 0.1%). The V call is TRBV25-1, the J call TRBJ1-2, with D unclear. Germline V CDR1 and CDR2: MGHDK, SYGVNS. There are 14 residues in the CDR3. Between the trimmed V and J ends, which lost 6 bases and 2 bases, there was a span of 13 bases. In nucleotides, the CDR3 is TGTGCCAGCAGCCTGGACGGAGGAAACTATGGCTACACCTTC. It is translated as CASSLDGGNYGYTF.

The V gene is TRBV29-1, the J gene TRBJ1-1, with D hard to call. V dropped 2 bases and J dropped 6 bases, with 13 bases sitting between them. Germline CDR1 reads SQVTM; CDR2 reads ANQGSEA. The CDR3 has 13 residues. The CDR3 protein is CSVERKLGAEAFF. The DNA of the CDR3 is TGCAGCGTTGAAAGAAAGTTGGGCGCTGAAGCTTTCTTT.

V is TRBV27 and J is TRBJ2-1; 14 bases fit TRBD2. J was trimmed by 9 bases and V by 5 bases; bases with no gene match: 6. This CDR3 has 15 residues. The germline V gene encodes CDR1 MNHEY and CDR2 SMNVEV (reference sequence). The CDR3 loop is CASSAGLAGDGEQFF. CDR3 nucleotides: TGTGCCAGCAGTGCGGGACTAGCGGGAGATGGTGAGCAGTTCTTC.

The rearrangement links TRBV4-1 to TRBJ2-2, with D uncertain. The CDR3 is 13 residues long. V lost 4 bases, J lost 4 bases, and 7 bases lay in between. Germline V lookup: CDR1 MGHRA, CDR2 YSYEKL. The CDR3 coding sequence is TGCGCCAGCAGCCCCTTCTTCACCGGGGAGCTGTTTTTT. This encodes CASSPFFTGELFF.

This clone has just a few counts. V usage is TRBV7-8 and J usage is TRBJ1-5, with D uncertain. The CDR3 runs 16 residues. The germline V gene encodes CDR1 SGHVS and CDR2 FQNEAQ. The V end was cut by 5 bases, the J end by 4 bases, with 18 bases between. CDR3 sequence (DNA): TGTGCCAGCAGCCATCGGTGGGAAAGTAAGAATCAGCCCCAGCATTTT. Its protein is CASSHRWESKNQPQHF.

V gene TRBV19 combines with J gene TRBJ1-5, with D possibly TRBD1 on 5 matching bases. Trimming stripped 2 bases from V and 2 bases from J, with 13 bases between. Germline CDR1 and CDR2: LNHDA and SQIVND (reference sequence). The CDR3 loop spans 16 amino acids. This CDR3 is CASSISGGGGNQPQHF. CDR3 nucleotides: TGTGCCAGTAGTATATCCGGTGGGGGAGGCAATCAGCCCCAGCATTTT.

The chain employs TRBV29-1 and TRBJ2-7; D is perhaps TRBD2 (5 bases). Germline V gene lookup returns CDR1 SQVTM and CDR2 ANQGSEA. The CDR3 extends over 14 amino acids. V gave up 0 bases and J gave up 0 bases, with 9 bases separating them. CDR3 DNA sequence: TGCAGCGTTGAAGAGAGGGCAGACTCCTACGAGCAGTACTTC. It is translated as CSVEERADSYEQYF.

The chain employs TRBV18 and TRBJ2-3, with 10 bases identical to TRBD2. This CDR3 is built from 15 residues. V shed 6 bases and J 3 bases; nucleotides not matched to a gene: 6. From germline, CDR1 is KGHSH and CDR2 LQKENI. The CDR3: CASSPGSGRTDTQYF. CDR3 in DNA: TGTGCCAGCTCCCCGGGTAGCGGGAGGACAGATACGCAGTATTTT.

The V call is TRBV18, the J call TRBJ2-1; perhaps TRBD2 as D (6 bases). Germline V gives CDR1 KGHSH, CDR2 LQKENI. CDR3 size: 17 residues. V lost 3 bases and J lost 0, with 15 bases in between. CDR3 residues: CASSPGTSLSSYNEQFF. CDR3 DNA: TGTGCCAGCTCACCCGGGACTTCCTTGAGCTCCTACAATGAGCAGTTCTTC.

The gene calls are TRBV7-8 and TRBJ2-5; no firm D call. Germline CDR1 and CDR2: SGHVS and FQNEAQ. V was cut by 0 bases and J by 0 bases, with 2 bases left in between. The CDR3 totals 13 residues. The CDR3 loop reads CASSLADQETQYF. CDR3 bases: TGTGCCAGCAGCTTAGCGGACCAAGAGACCCAGTACTTC. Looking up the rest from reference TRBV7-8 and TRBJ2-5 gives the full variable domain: GAGVSQSPRYKVAKRGQDVALRCDPISGHVSLFWYQQALGQGPEFLTYFQNEAQLDKSGLPSDRFFAERPEGSVSTLKIQRTQQEDSAVYLCASSLADQETQYFGPGTRLLVL.

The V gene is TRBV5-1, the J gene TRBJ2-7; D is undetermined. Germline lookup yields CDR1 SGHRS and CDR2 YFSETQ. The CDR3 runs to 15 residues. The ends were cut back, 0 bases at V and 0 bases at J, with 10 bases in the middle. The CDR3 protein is CASSLDSAISYEQYF. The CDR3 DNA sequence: TGCGCCAGCAGCTTGGACAGTGCCATCTCCTACGAGCAGTACTTC. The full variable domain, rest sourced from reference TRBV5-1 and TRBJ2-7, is KAGVTQTPRYLIKTRGQQVTLSCSPISGHRSVSWYQQTPGQGLQFLFEYFSETQRNKGNFPGRFSGRQFSNSRSEMNVSTLELGDSALYLCASSLDSAISYEQYFGPGTRLTVT.